This passage covers 22 T cell receptor beta chains from one sample sequenced in a study of radiation and T cells in renal cell carcinoma. Time point indicated: blood 2 weeks post-SBRT. The treatment is: 15 Gy SBRT to primary tumor, nephrectomy 4 weeks later. The assay was immunoSEQ multiplex PCR, and TCRdb's table has in-frame clones only and misses some. The sample shows some 120,000 clones, over 75% of them seen only once. The source material was blood, sampled from a patient whose treatment included radiotherapy and nephrectomy. Source of these receptors: a woman in her sixties or seventies with renal cell carcinoma.

This sequence joins TRBV5-6 and TRBJ2-7; 8 bases align to TRBD2. The ends lost 4 bases at V and 4 bases at J; junction bases unmatched: 7. Germline CDR1 and CDR2: SGHDT and YYEEEE. The CDR3 totals 14 residues. The CDR3 nucleotides read TGTGCCAGCAGCCCGGCCAGCGGGAGTTACGAGCAGTACTTC. This translates into CASSPASGSYEQYF.

The genes are TRBV11-2 and TRBJ2-4; 8 nucleotides line up with TRBD1. CDR3 length: 16 amino acids. V was clipped by 4 bases and J by 0 bases; unmatched bases: 5. Germline V gives CDR1 SGHAT, CDR2 FQNNGV. CDR3 DNA sequence: TGTGCCAGCAGCTGGCCAGGGGGCTTAGCCAAAAACATTCAGTACTTC. As protein: CASSWPGGLAKNIQYF. Based on the CDR3 plus reference TRBV11-2 and TRBJ2-4, the full variable domain is EAGVAQSPRYKIIEKRQSVAFWCNPISGHATLYWYQQILGQGPKLLIQFQNNGVVDDSQLPKDRFSAERLKGVDSTLKIQPAKLEDSAVYLCASSWPGGLAKNIQYFGAGTRLSVL.

A single count supports this clone. The chain employs TRBV6-1 and TRBJ1-4; D is perhaps TRBD1 (6 bases). The germline V and J ends were trimmed by 2 bases and 8 bases, with 12 bases remaining between them. The germline V gene encodes CDR1 MNHNS and CDR2 SASEGT. This CDR3 contains 14 residues. The CDR3 reads CASSELGAEEKLFF. CDR3 DNA: TGTGCCAGCAGTGAATTGGGGGCAGAGGAAAAACTGTTTTTT.

The chain combines TRBV2 with TRBJ1-5; D may be TRBD1 (6 bases). V was clipped by 4 bases and J by 2 bases, with 12 bases between them. The CDR3 has 15 amino acids. From germline, CDR1 is SNHLY and CDR2 FYNNEI. The CDR3, as DNA: TGTGCCAGCAGTGGAGGGGGGTTGGGCAATCAGCCCCAGCATTTT. Amino acids: CASSGGGLGNQPQHF.

This clone was seen a handful of times. The same CDR3 is also encoded by other DNA sequences in this sample. V usage is TRBV9 and J usage is TRBJ1-1, with a tentative D call TRBD1 (5 bases). Trimming removed 2 bases from V and 2 bases from J, with 7 bases in between. There are 13 residues in the CDR3. Germline CDR1 is SGDLS and CDR2 is YYNGEE. The DNA for the CDR3 is TGTGCCAGCAGCGTGGGACCCAACACTGAAGCTTTCTTT. The encoded protein is CASSVGPNTEAFF.

The rearrangement joins TRBV6-1 to TRBJ2-5; 14 bases align to TRBD2. The ends lost 2 bases at V and 9 bases at J; junction bases unmatched: 5. CDR3 length: 15 amino acids. Germline V CDR1 and CDR2: MNHNS, SASEGT. The CDR3 here is CASSERTSGGRAQYF. As DNA, the CDR3 is TGTGCCAGCAGTGAAAGGACTAGCGGGGGGAGGGCCCAGTACTTC.

The chain recombines TRBV7-2 with TRBJ2-1; 9 bases align to TRBD2. The CDR3 length is 17 residues. Losses at the gene ends were 2 bases for V and 4 bases for J; bases not matched to a gene: 9. The germline V gene has CDR1 SGHTA and CDR2 FQGNSA. In DNA form, the CDR3 reads TGTGCCAGCAGCTTAATGGGCGGGACTAGCATTTACAATGAGCAGTTCTTC. It codes for CASSLMGGTSIYNEQFF.

The J gene is TRBJ1-6, the V gene TRBV11-2; the D is unclear. Germline V gene sequence: CDR1 SGHAT, CDR2 FQNNGV. The CDR3 is 14 residues long. Trimming stripped 3 bases from V and 0 bases from J, with 3 bases between. The CDR3 spells CASSFASYNSPLHF. The DNA of the CDR3 is TGTGCCAGCAGCTTCGCCTCCTATAATTCACCCCTCCACTTT.

This chain uses TRBV28 with TRBJ1-2; 9 nucleotides line up with TRBD1. The CDR3 extends over 16 amino acids. Germline CDR1 is MDHEN and CDR2 is SYDVKM. The V segment lost 6 bases and the J segment 3 bases; nucleotides outside the gene matches: 11. This CDR3 reads CASSSGTGRVYYGYTF. For the CDR3, the DNA is TGTGCCAGCAGCTCCGGGACAGGGAGGGTTTACTATGGCTACACCTTC.

V and J are TRBV20-1 and TRBJ2-3; 7 positions agree with TRBD1. CDR1 is DFQATT and CDR2 is SNEGSKA in the germline V gene (reference sequence). The CDR3 consists of 11 residues. J lost 6 bases, V lost 8 bases, and 5 bases had no gene match. The CDR3 loop reads CSNRGSDTQYF. Written as DNA, the CDR3 is TGCAGTAACAGGGGATCGGATACGCAGTATTTT.

The rearrangement links TRBV4-1 to TRBJ2-3; no reliable D call. V shed 1 base and J shed 0 bases, with 11 bases lying between them. Per germline, CDR1 MGHRA and CDR2 YSYEKL. This CDR3 comprises 16 residues. CDR3 in amino acids: CASSQASARSTDTQYF. The CDR3 DNA sequence: TGCGCCAGCAGCCAAGCAAGCGCTCGGAGCACAGATACGCAGTATTTT.

The rearrangement joins TRBV6-5 to TRBJ2-1, with no clear D. The CDR3 loop spans 14 amino acids. Trimming removed 2 bases from V and 5 bases from J, with 10 bases in between. Germline CDR1 is MNHEY and CDR2 is SVGAGI. The CDR3 loop is CASSYVGSNNEQFF. The CDR3 DNA reads TGTGCCAGCAGTTACGTGGGTAGTAACAATGAGCAGTTCTTC.

V usage is TRBV21-1 and J usage is TRBJ1-2. TRBV21-1 is marked as a pseudogene. This CDR3 region has 14 residues. DNA of the CDR3: TGTGCCAGCAGCCCGGGGGGTGCGTTCTATGGCTACACCTTC. Its protein is CASSPGGAFYGYTF.

The J gene is TRBJ1-2, the V gene TRBV28, with D hard to call. Per the germline V gene, CDR1 is MDHEN and CDR2 is SYDVKM. Trimming shortened V by 6 bases and J by 0 bases, and 20 bases separated the two germline ends. The length of the CDR3 is 17 residues. The CDR3 here is CASSPSAPPPANYGYTF. CDR3 bases: TGTGCCAGCAGCCCCTCAGCCCCCCCGCCAGCTAACTATGGCTACACCTTC.

The chain carries TRBV7-9 and TRBJ1-1; D is unresolved. V gave up 4 bases and J gave up 5 bases, with 11 bases separating them. The length of the CDR3 is 13 residues. CDR1 is SEHNR, CDR2 FQNEAQ, per germline (reference sequence). The CDR3 loop is CASSSRTETEAFF. CDR3 bases: TGTGCCAGCAGCTCTAGGACGGAAACTGAAGCTTTCTTT.

The V and J genes are TRBV4-3 and TRBJ1-2; perhaps TRBD1 as D (5 bases). From germline, CDR1 is LGHNA and CDR2 YSLEER. V was trimmed by 1 base and J by 4 bases, leaving 13 bases between them. The CDR3 is 15 amino acids. CDR3 region: CASSQAPGPGYGYTF. CDR3 DNA sequence: TGCGCCAGCAGCCAAGCCCCAGGGCCGGGCTATGGCTACACCTTC.

This rearrangement joins TRBV11-2 to TRBJ2-1; 10 nucleotides align to TRBD2. This CDR3 comprises 15 residues. With V trimmed by 5 bases and J by 8 bases, 9 bases remained unmatched. From germline, CDR1 is SGHAT and CDR2 FQNNGV. The DNA of the CDR3 is TGTGCCAGCAGCGGGAGCGGGAGGGCCCTCGATGAGCAGTTCTTC. This codes for CASSGSGRALDEQFF.

This chain uses TRBV6-5 with TRBJ2-7, with a possible D match to TRBD2 (6 bases). V lost 5 bases, J lost 3 bases, and 11 bases lay in between. The CDR3 extends over 13 amino acids. CDR1 is MNHEY, CDR2 SVGAGI, per germline. The CDR3 loop reads CASSHEEGYEQYF. In DNA form, the CDR3 reads TGTGCCAGCAGTCATGAGGAGGGCTACGAGCAGTACTTC.

This chain joins TRBV28 and TRBJ1-5, with D uncertain. The CDR3 length is 16 residues. V lost 1 base to trimming and J lost 2 bases, with 12 bases between them. Germline CDR1 is MDHEN and CDR2 is SYDVKM. The chain's CDR3 is CASSLFEGFGNQPQHF. In DNA, the CDR3 is TGTGCCAGCAGTTTATTCGAGGGTTTTGGCAATCAGCCCCAGCATTTT.

The rearrangement joins TRBV2 to TRBJ1-4, with 7 nucleotides matching TRBD1. The V gene's germline CDR1 is SNHLY and CDR2 FYNNEI. Trimming removed 6 bases from V and 8 bases from J; junction bases left unmatched: 12. The CDR3 is made up of 15 amino acids. The CDR3 protein is CASRVTGAGEEKLFF. As DNA, the CDR3 is TGTGCCAGCAGAGTAACAGGGGCGGGGGAGGAAAAACTGTTTTTT.

The rearrangement links TRBV11-1 to TRBJ2-2, with 12 bases matching TRBD2. V shed 6 bases, J shed 4 bases, and the junction held 15 bases outside the gene matches. Germline lookup yields CDR1 SGHAT and CDR2 FQDESV (reference sequence). The CDR3 totals 19 residues. The CDR3 spells CASSPGGLAGLSLTGELFF. The CDR3 nucleotides are TGTGCCAGCAGTCCCGGCGGACTAGCGGGACTCTCACTCACCGGGGAGCTGTTTTTT.

This sequence joins TRBV4-1 and TRBJ2-5; D is possibly TRBD1 (6 bases). Near its end, the DNA agrees better with TRBJ2-7, so the J call may be wrong. Germline V CDR1 and CDR2: MGHRA, YSYEKL. This CDR3 comprises 17 residues. CDR3 residues: CASSQIASGGSTYEQYF. The CDR3 DNA follows: TGCGCCAGCAGCCAAATAGCTTCTGGGGGCTCCACCTACGAGCAGTACTTC.